The clone carrying this TCR beta chain was counted between two and nine times. Its target is unknown. This sample is part of a study of T cells after yellow fever vaccination. Findings and caveats of the study: A weaker secondary response peaked on day 5, the primary on day 15. Overall, a small share of clonotypes was seen in both CD4 and CD8 compartments. Abundant clonotypes (contaminants from the bulk population) could be present in FACS-sorted repertoires. Among primary-vaccination clones, most reappeared after the booster, at roughly 96% for CD4 and around 91% for CD8.

This CDR3 region has 13 residues. The V end was cut by 8 bases, the J end by 0 bases, with 11 bases between. From germline, CDR1 is SGHTA and CDR2 FQGNSA. One entry per CDR3 protein, called by TCRdb with MiXCR from the 5' RACE reads. The sample gives 340,000 or so distinct CDR3 sequences, about 12% of which show up once; 2.5% to 3.5% is in the top ten. The chain carries TRBV7-2 and TRBJ2-7; D gene unclear. The source was CD4+ T cells sorted from PBMCs, collected 15 days after the yellow fever booster vaccination. The TCR originated in a man younger than 35 who received the YFV17D yellow fever vaccine. The DNA of the CDR3 is TGTGCCAGCGGCTCTGGGAACTCCTACGAGCAGTACTTC. It encodes CASGSGNSYEQYF.